This T cell receptor (beta chain) stems from a study of technical replicates of blood from four donors. CDR3 size: 16 residues. Germline values: CDR1 LNHDA, CDR2 SQIVND (reference sequence). J gave up 5 bases and V 8 bases, and 15 bases lay outside the gene matches. Libraries were prepared by immunoSEQ multiplex PCR; TCRdb keeps only in-frame clonotypes and omits some of them. The profile shows under 15,000 clones, roughly three quarters of them singletons. The gene calls are TRBV19 and TRBJ1-1; 9 nucleotides match TRBD1. The receptor was isolated from a human donor in good health. Input material: PBMCs. The CDR3, as DNA: TGTGCCAGTTCCTTAACGGGACAGGGAGTTCAGACTGAAGCTTTCTTT. The encoded protein is CASSLTGQGVQTEAFF.